This T cell receptor (beta chain) was found in a study of human T cells and chemical hapten exposure (dated by TCRdb to 2020 to 2022). Broadly, across the study: Libraries were pooled for sequencing, and variation in per-sample TCR yields was attributed mainly to small differences in library volumes within the pool. Each blood RNA sample was used to sequence both TCR alpha and TCR beta chains. Peripheral blood TCR repertoire changes were tracked in vivo in alopecia patients during primary and secondary sensitization to the hapten diphenylcyclopropenone (DPC). Overall results and qualifications from the work: After repeated subsampling, changes were observed in the strength of the expansion versus patch-test correlation and in the threshold at which the correlation became significant. DPC sensitization did not change the number of TCRs with a frequency above 1 in 1000, and there was no evidence of changes in global repertoire structure.

From cysteine to phenylalanine, the CDR3 is 15 amino acids long. Left in the record is the CDR3 DNA by itself, 45 bases read in frame from the first base. CDR1 and CDR2, per the germline V gene, are MNHNS and SASEGT. V is trimmed back by 4 bases and J by 2 bases, and the junction contains 7 bases that no gene match accounts for. The sample's time point label, in plain terms: healthy volunteer bleed at 6 weeks. Total RNA was isolated from unfractionated whole blood collected in Tempus Blood RNA tubes. About five healthy volunteers served as TCR sequencing controls and were bled at day 0, 2 weeks and 6 weeks. This clonotype came up a few times. Its recognized antigen is unknown. It has no much larger one-base neighbor in the sample; base qualities were not kept. Libraries were constructed by RACE. TCRdb lists the instrument as NextSeq 500. Library preparation attached unique molecular identifiers to individual cDNA molecules for quantitative, reproducible TCR counting. As for the original processing: Samples had a median of about 90,000 TCRs, with a range from roughly 23,224 to 750,000. V, J and CDR3 annotation of the TCR reads was carried out using the Decombinator software suite. For PS versus PT1 abundance plots, all samples were subsampled to the same number of TCRs (28,000). TCRs were defined as expanded if absent before sensitization and observed at least eight times at the 2-week time point. TCRdb applied fastp at Q25 and MiXCR to the public reads, then kept only in-frame beta chains. CDR3 protein sequences are deduplicated, and each keeps its most common genes and DNA. None of the V and J calls come from the authors' own analysis; TCRdb made them. The sample table contains around 70,000 distinct CDR3 sequences; only one count was recorded for 6% to 7% of them. The top ten constitute roughly 3.4% of the sample.

The source is a female donor in good health. Some clones in this sample may be carry-over from other donors' samples. Recombination joined TRBV6-1 with TRBJ2-7, with 8 bases aligning to TRBD1. The source material was whole blood. The sequenced DNA: TGTGCCAGCAGTGTCTTGGGACAGGAGGCCTACGAGCAGTACTTC. It encodes CASSVLGQEAYEQYF.